These T cell receptor beta chains were read from a single sample in a study of shared clonotypes between healthy human individuals. Clones were sequenced by immunoSEQ multiplex PCR, and TCRdb holds only the in-frame ones, with some missing. The data show roughly 680,000 clones, with about two thirds seen just once and approximately 1.7% held by the top ten. Sample: memory CD4+ T cells sorted from blood. These receptors were obtained from a woman in her 30s in good health. Both conserved end residues are part of each CDR3. The D gene is left open where the match is weak.

D gene | V gene | CDR3 length | CDR3 protein
- | TRBV5-4 | 16 | CASSLDPGARIYGYTF
TRBD2 | TRBV18 | 13 | CASSLAVNYEQYF
- | TRBV4-2 | 14 | CASSQAPGNTEAFF
- | TRBV2 | 13 | CASSERAADTQYF
- | TRBV19 | 14 | CASAGQSISEPQHF
TRBD1 | TRBV14 | 14 | CASSPIQGNYGYTF
- | TRBV5-1 | 13 | CASSLDVNYGYTF
- | TRBV7-9 | 15 | CASSRQGLQIHEQYF
- | TRBV28 | 16 | CASRGSARTGNQPQHF
- | TRBV7-9 | 11 | CAGGRDTEAFF
- | TRBV7-8 | 12 | CASSLGGGKAFF